The 19 T cell receptor beta chains given below trace back to one sample, sequenced in a study of T cell changes during pregnancy in multiple sclerosis. Assay used: immunoSEQ multiplex PCR; TCRdb lists only in-frame clones, some missing. The sample lists tens of thousands of clones; 91% were seen once. The sequencing here drew on peripheral blood, taken in the second trimester of pregnancy. Every receptor here comes from a female donor with multiple sclerosis, enrolled in a pregnancy study.

The rearrangement uses TRBV19 and TRBJ2-3; 11 bases are a match to TRBD2. This CDR3 is built from 15 residues. CDR1 and CDR2 from the germline V gene are LNHDA and SQIVND (reference sequence). V trimming: 6 bases; J trimming: 9 bases; junction bases outside the gene matches: 11. CDR3 region: CASRVAGGSFLTQYF. In DNA form, the CDR3 reads TGTGCCAGTAGAGTAGCGGGGGGGTCTTTTCTGACGCAGTATTTT.

V and J are TRBV4-1 and TRBJ2-7, with TRBD2 identical over 8 bases. Germline loops: CDR1 MGHRA, CDR2 YSYEKL. This CDR3 is built from 16 residues. V lost 0 bases to trimming and J lost 7 bases; unmatched junction nucleotides: 11. CDR3 sequence (DNA): TGCGCCAGCAGCCAAGATCGGGGGGGCCTAATTGCGGAGCAGTACTTC. The encoded protein is CASSQDRGGLIAEQYF.

The chain links TRBV7-2 to TRBJ1-2, with 7 bases matching TRBD1. V lost 5 bases to trimming and J lost 0 bases; unmatched junction nucleotides: 6. The germline gives CDR1 SGHTA, CDR2 FQGNSA. The CDR3 sequence is 15 residues long. DNA of the CDR3: TGTGCCAGCAGCCCTGGGACAGTACCTAACTATGGCTACACCTTC. Translated: CASSPGTVPNYGYTF.

The V gene is TRBV30, the J gene TRBJ1-1, with D uncertain. The germline V and J ends were trimmed by 4 bases and 5 bases, with 23 bases remaining between them. The CDR3 covers 16 residues. Germline CDR1 and CDR2: GTSNPN and SVGIG (reference sequence). In DNA, the CDR3 is TGTGCCTGGACTCCCCGTGCCTGGAGTGTAAGGACTGAAGCTTTCTTT. It yields the protein CAWTPRAWSVRTEAFF.

The chain uses TRBV19 and TRBJ1-2, with TRBD1 as a possible D gene (5 bases). The V gene's germline CDR1 is LNHDA and CDR2 SQIVND (reference sequence). Trimming shortened V by 2 bases and J by 4 bases, and 11 bases separated the two germline ends. CDR3 length equals 14 residues. The CDR3 coding sequence is TGTGCCAGTAGTATATCAGGGTCGCCCTATGGCTACACCTTC. This sequence encodes CASSISGSPYGYTF.

The chain combines TRBV30 with TRBJ2-1; D perhaps matches TRBD2 (5 bases). The ends were cut back, 2 bases at V and 9 bases at J, with 8 bases in the middle. Germline V gene data show CDR1 as GTSNPN and CDR2 as SVGIG (reference sequence). This CDR3 spans 11 amino acids. The CDR3: CAWSTGVEQFF. In DNA, the CDR3 is TGTGCCTGGAGTACCGGGGTTGAGCAGTTCTTC.

This chain connects TRBV11-3 to TRBJ2-1; perhaps TRBD1 as D (6 bases). Germline V lookup: CDR1 SGHNT, CDR2 YENEEA. The CDR3 totals 14 residues. Trimming left V 2 bases short and J 7 bases short, with 12 bases between. The CDR3 spells CASSLSAGDNEQFF. The CDR3 nucleotides are TGTGCCAGCAGCTTATCGGCAGGGGATAATGAGCAGTTCTTC.

The gene calls are TRBV4-1 and TRBJ1-4; D is perhaps TRBD1 (5 bases). The V and J ends lost 0 bases and 8 bases respectively, with 16 bases between them. Germline V CDR1 and CDR2: MGHRA, YSYEKL. CDR3 length equals 16 residues. This CDR3 is CASSQEESGLSEKLFF. As DNA, the CDR3 is TGCGCCAGCAGCCAAGAGGAATCAGGGCTGAGCGAAAAACTGTTTTTT.

V gene TRBV2 combines with J gene TRBJ1-6; 7 bases map to TRBD1. This CDR3 has 13 residues. Germline trimming cut 4 bases from V and 12 bases from J; bases unmatched to any gene: 6. Germline assignment: CDR1 SNHLY and CDR2 FYNNEI. DNA for the CDR3: TGTGCCAGCAGTGGACAGGGTCTTCGACCCCTCCACTTT. This translates into CASSGQGLRPLHF.

The chain carries TRBV7-3 and TRBJ2-4; D is unclear. Germline CDR1 reads SGHTA; CDR2 reads FQGTGA. There are 15 residues in the CDR3. The ends were cut back, 1 base at V and 3 bases at J, with 10 bases in the middle. CDR3: CASSLRSGGKNIQYF. CDR3 sequence (DNA): TGTGCCAGCAGCTTAAGGTCGGGTGGCAAAAACATTCAGTACTTC. Full variable domain (rest looked up from reference TRBV7-3 and TRBJ2-4): GAGVSQTPSNKVTEKGKYVELRCDPISGHTALYWYRQSLGQGPEFLIYFQGTGAADDSGLPNDRFFAVRPEGSVSTLKIQRTERGDSAVYLCASSLRSGGKNIQYFGAGTRLSVL.

The rearrangement joins TRBV7-9 to TRBJ2-1; D unclear. CDR3 length equals 13 residues. With 0 bases removed from V and 6 bases from J, the gap between germline ends came to 6 bases. CDR1 and CDR2 (germline): SEHNR, FQNEAQ (reference sequence). The CDR3 DNA follows: TGTGCCAGCAGCTTAGCAGGCGGCAATGAGCAGTTCTTC. This codes for CASSLAGGNEQFF. Complete variable domain (other parts from reference TRBV7-9 and TRBJ2-1): DTGVSQNPRHKITKRGQNVTFRCDPISEHNRLYWYRQTLGQGPEFLTYFQNEAQLEKSRLLSDRFSAERPKGSFSTLEIQRTEQGDSAMYLCASSLAGGNEQFFGPGTRLTVL.

The CDR3 here is CASSSSPELPSAPRGHWNGYTF. The CDR3 region has the DNA TGCGCCAGCAGCTCGTCCCCTGAGTTGCCCAGTGCACCCAGGGGGCATTGGAATGGCTACACCTTC. The rearrangement joins TRBV5-1 to TRBJ1-2; 8 bases agree with TRBD1. Trimming took 3 bases from V and 6 from J; bases not matched to a gene: 31. CDR1 SGHRS and CDR2 YFSETQ come from the germline V gene. The CDR3 consists of 22 residues. Combining the CDR3 with reference TRBV5-1 and TRBJ1-2 gives the whole variable domain KAGVTQTPRYLIKTRGQQVTLSCSPISGHRSVSWYQQTPGQGLQFLFEYFSETQRNKGNFPGRFSGRQFSNSRSEMNVSTLELGDSALYLCASSSSPELPSAPRGHWNGYTFGSGTRLTVV.

The chain joins TRBV11-1 to TRBJ2-7; 8 positions match TRBD2. This CDR3 spans 14 amino acids. Germline CDR1 is SGHAT and CDR2 is FQDESV (reference sequence). The J segment lost 5 bases and the V segment lost 2 bases, leaving 5 bases of the junction unmatched. The CDR3 loop is CASSLFQRGNEQYF. CDR3 nucleotides: TGTGCCAGCAGCTTATTCCAGCGGGGGAACGAGCAGTACTTC.

The gene calls are TRBV11-1 and TRBJ1-2; 8 bases fit TRBD1. This CDR3 spans 16 amino acids. V lost 5 bases, J lost 0 bases, and 8 bases stayed unmatched. Germline CDR1 is SGHAT and CDR2 is FQDESV (reference sequence). CDR3 coding DNA: TGTGCCAGCAGCGACAGGGACAGGCTTACTAACTATGGCTACACCTTC. Its translation is CASSDRDRLTNYGYTF.

The rearrangement uses TRBV9 and TRBJ2-7, with 9 bases matching TRBD2. The CDR3 is 16 amino acids. Germline V gene sequence: CDR1 SGDLS, CDR2 YYNGEE. J was trimmed by 3 bases and V by 1 base; bases with no gene match: 8. CDR3 sequence (DNA): TGTGCCAGCAGCGTAACTCCGGGACTAGCATTCTACGAGCAGTACTTC. Encoded protein: CASSVTPGLAFYEQYF.

The J gene is TRBJ2-2, the V gene TRBV10-3, with 7 bases that match TRBD1. J gave up 5 bases and V 7 bases, and 7 bases lay outside the gene matches. CDR1 is ENHRY and CDR2 is SYGVKD in the germline V gene. This CDR3 contains 14 residues. CDR3: CAIKAQGETGELFF. The CDR3 DNA follows: TGTGCCATCAAGGCCCAGGGGGAGACCGGGGAGCTGTTTTTT.

The CDR3: CASSLDRVGAYEQYF. The DNA of the CDR3 is TGTGCCAGCAGCTTAGACAGGGTTGGGGCCTACGAGCAGTACTTC. V gene TRBV7-9 combines with J gene TRBJ2-7; possibly TRBD1 for D (6 bases). Germline V CDR1 and CDR2: SEHNR, FQNEAQ (reference sequence). V was clipped by 1 base and J by 2 bases, with 12 bases between them. The CDR3 totals 15 residues.

This chain joins TRBV5-1 and TRBJ1-6, with 9 bases matching TRBD1. Trimming removed 5 bases from V and 5 bases from J; junction bases left unmatched: 8. The germline CDR1 and CDR2 sequences are SGHRS and YFSETQ. This CDR3 spans 16 amino acids. The CDR3 sequence is CASRGSGQGDNSPLHF. The CDR3 DNA reads TGCGCCAGCAGGGGTTCGGGACAGGGCGATAATTCACCCCTCCACTTT.

The chain joins TRBV6-5 to TRBJ1-2; 11 bases agree with TRBD1. This CDR3 has 14 amino acids. The junction had 7 bases not matched to a gene; V was cut back by 6 bases and J by 7 bases. Germline V gene sequence: CDR1 MNHEY, CDR2 SVGAGI. The CDR3 region has the DNA TGTGCCAGCAGAAGACCGGGACAGGGGGGTGGCTACACCTTC. This translates into CASRRPGQGGGYTF.